This T cell receptor (beta chain) was documented in a study of blood T cell repertoires in COVID-19 (TCRdb year 2020). Study-wide context: Samples covering the acute and convalescent phases of COVID-19 were provided by collaborators in the United States, Italy and Spain. The repertoires were made available in a free public database intended to serve as a resource for research on the immune response to SARS-CoV-2. The sample metadata nearly always contained a de-identified subject ID, COVID-19 status, age in years and sex. The samples were drawn from two sources: the first 160 participants of the ongoing ImmuneRACE study, and 1,000 to 1,500 subjects contributed by 6 global collaborators. Where available, HLA class I and class II types were taken from metadata supplied by the sample provider and were not determined by assay-based typing. The material from the prospective study consisted of cDNA or gDNA derived from T cells, B-cell-depleted T cells, or PBMCs. The dataset comprised deeply sampled blood TCRbeta repertoires from subjects exposed to, actively infected with, or recovered from COVID-19. Overall study outcomes, separate from this receptor: The quantity of clinical and demographic metadata differed by source and by participant and was supplied without curation.

At one collaborating source in Seattle, patients were enrolled during active infection and were followed longitudinally through the course of disease. The collaborating institutions used their own protocols to collect whole blood in K2EDTA tubes. For TCRbeta analysis, collaborators shipped samples in one of three forms: frozen whole blood, isolated PBMCs, or DNA extracted from either of those sample types. The germline V gene sets CDR1 to MDHEN and CDR2 to SYDVKM. A distance of 22 bases separates the germline ends of V and J, which lose 5 bases and 8 bases respectively. Reading from cysteine to phenylalanine, the CDR3 counts 16 amino acids. Only the CDR3 DNA is retained, 48 bases long and in frame from the first base. Regarding this clone: There is no known antigen for this receptor. The sample holds no much larger clone one base away, and base qualities are not on file.

TCRbeta CDR3 regions were amplified from genomic DNA by means of the immunoSEQ Assay, a bias-controlled multiplex PCR. Per the authors' processing: Nucleated cell counts per sample were estimated from amplification of reference gene primers within the assay. To quantify the absolute abundance of each unique TCRbeta CDR3 rearrangement, sequence reads were collapsed and filtered. For each sample, productive Simpson clonality was calculated as the square root of Simpson's diversity index across productive rearrangements. Held by TCRdb, this immuneACCESS table contains in-frame sequences only and omits some clones. Under half of the omission traces to an unresolved V gene where checked; the cause of the rest is unknown. V and J calls and clone size are those listed in that table; D and trimming were worked out from the DNA. A total of about 260,000 clones appear in this sample, 88% of them only once. The top ten constitute approximately 10% of the sample.

Sequenced sample: peripheral blood. The chain uses TRBV28 and TRBJ2-1; a confident D gene designation cannot be given. The TCR comes from a woman in her 70s with COVID-19, enrolled during active disease. The sequenced DNA is TGTGCCAGCAGTACCCCCCGTGCTTCTATAGCCGATGAGCAGTTCTTC. Translated, it reads CASSTPRASIADEQFF.